This T cell receptor beta chain was recorded in a study of OX40 agonist ivuxolimab in advanced cancers. Overall study: Patients were dosed with the agonistic anti-OX40 (CD134) antibody ivuxolimab. Intravenous ivuxolimab was administered to patients every 2 weeks at 0.01 to 10 mg/kg. Study-level results: Fewer expanded clones were found on average in CD4+ than in CD8+ T cells.

V lost 3 bases to trimming and J lost 7 bases, with 12 bases between them. This CDR3 is 13 amino acids long. Germline V gene lookup returns CDR1 LNHDA and CDR2 SQIVND (reference sequence). Libraries were prepared by immunoSEQ multiplex PCR; TCRdb keeps only in-frame clonotypes and omits some of them. The profile shows about 93,000 clones, 90% to 95% of them singletons. Points on this clone: Its antigen is currently unknown.

J is TRBJ1-2 and V is TRBV19; unclear D gene. This sequence originates from an adult with an advanced solid tumor such as melanoma, head and neck, liver or kidney cancer. Sequenced material: CD4+ or CD8+ T cells sorted from blood, taken in a trial of the OX40 agonist ivuxolimab. CDR3 region: CASSMGGSAGYTF. Written as DNA, the CDR3 is TGTGCCAGTAGTATGGGTGGGTCTGCTGGCTACACCTTC.